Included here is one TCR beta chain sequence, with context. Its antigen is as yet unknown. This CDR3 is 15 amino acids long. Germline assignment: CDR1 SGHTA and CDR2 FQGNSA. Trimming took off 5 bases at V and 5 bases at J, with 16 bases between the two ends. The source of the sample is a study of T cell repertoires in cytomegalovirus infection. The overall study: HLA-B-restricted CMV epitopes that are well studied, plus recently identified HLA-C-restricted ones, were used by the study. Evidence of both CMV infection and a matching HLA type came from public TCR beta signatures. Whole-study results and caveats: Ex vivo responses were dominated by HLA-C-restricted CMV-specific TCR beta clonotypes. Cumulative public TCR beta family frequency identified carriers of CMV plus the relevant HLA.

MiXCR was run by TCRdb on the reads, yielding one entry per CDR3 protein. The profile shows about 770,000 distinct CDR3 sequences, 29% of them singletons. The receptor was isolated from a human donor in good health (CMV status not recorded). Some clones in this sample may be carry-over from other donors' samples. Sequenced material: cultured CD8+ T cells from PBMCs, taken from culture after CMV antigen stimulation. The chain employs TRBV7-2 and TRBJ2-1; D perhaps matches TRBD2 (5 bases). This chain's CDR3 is CASSLGVAPHNEQFF. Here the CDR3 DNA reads TGTGCCAGCAGCCTCGGGGTGGCCCCACACAATGAGCAGTTCTTC. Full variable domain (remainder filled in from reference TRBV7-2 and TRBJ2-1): GAGVSQSPSNKVTEKGKDVELRCDPISGHTALYWYRQSLGQGLEFLIYFQGNSAPDKSGLPSDRFSAERTGGSVSTLTIQRTQQEDSAVYLCASSLGVAPHNEQFFGPGTRLTVL.